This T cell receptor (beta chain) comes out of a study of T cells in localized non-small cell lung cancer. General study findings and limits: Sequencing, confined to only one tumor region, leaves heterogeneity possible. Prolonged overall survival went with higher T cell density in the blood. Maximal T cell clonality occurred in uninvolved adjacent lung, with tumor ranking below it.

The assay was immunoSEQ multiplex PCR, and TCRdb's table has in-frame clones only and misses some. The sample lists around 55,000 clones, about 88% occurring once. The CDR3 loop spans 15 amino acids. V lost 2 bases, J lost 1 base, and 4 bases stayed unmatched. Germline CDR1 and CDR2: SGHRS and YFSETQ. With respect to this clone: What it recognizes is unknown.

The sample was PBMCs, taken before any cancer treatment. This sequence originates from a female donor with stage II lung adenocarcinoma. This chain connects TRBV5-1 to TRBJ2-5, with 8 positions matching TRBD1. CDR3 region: CASSFITGGQETQYF. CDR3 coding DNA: TGCGCCAGCAGCTTTATAACAGGGGGCCAAGAGACCCAGTACTTC.